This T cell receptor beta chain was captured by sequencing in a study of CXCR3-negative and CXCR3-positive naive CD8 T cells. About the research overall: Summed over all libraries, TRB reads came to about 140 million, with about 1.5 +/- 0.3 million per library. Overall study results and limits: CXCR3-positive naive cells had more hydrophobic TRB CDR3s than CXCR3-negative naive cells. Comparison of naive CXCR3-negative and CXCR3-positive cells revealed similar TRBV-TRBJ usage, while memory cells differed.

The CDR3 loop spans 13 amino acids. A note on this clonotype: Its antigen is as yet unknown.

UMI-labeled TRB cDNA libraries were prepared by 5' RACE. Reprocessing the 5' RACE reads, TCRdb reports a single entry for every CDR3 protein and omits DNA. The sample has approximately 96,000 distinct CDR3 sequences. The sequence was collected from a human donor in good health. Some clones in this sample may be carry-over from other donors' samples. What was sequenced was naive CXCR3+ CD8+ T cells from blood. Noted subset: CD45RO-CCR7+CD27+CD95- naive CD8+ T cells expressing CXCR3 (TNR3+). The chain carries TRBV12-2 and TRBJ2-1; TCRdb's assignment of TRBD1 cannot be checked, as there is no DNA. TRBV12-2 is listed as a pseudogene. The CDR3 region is CASRLVGPGEKLF.